The clone carrying this T cell receptor beta chain was counted a few times. The trim removed 3 bases at V and 4 bases at J, leaving 8 bases unmatched. Germline assignment: CDR1 SGHAT and CDR2 FQDESV (reference sequence). The CDR3 spans 15 residues. Template material for amplifying TCR beta CDR3 regions consisted of RNA transcripts. With the HTBI primer set, the TCR CDR3 went through a first round of RT-PCR. TCRdb re-called the multiplex PCR reads through MiXCR, storing one row per CDR3 protein. The repertoire consists of around 660,000 distinct CDR3 sequences, with about 45% occurring once and the leading ten covering about 7%. Uncontrolled infections, other autoimmune diseases, pregnancy or lactation led to exclusion of patients. This sample stems from a study of T cells in Graves' hyperthyroidism and ophthalmopathy.

Sequenced input: peripheral blood or thyroid tissue (not recorded which). The J gene is TRBJ2-7, the V gene TRBV11-1; 8 nucleotides align to TRBD2. The sequence was obtained from an adult man with Graves' disease, either hyperthyroidism or ophthalmopathy (not recorded which). The DNA of the CDR3 is TGTGCCAGCAGCTTCGCGGTAGCGGGATTATACGAGCAGTACTTC. As protein: CASSFAVAGLYEQYF.